A single sample gave rise to the 30 T cell receptor beta chains below, sequenced in a study of tumor-infiltrating lymphocytes in primary liver carcinoma. Priming with a constant-region primer yielded TCR beta cDNA from about 480 ng total RNA. Nested multiplex PCR, run for three rounds with slightly modified ARM-PCR, yielded TCR beta libraries. TRBV1-TRBV30 forward primers paired with a C-beta reverse primer drove the first two PCR rounds, about 9 cycles each. A single record per CDR3 protein comes from TCRdb applying MiXCR to the multiplex PCR reads. The sample yields tens of thousands of distinct CDR3 sequences, about two thirds seen once. Unsorted bulk tissue of roughly 17-33 mg yielded co-extracted RNA and DNA. Sample: liver tumor tissue from sampling region 4. Documented subset: tumor region T4, right-lateral pole. Receptor source: an older woman with primary liver carcinoma and hepatitis B virus infection.

Notes on this clonotype: Its ends do not fully match the called genes, so a read error is possible. J is TRBJ2-1 and V is TRBV29-1; 10 nucleotides line up with TRBD2. Germline loops: CDR1 SQVTM, CDR2 ANQGSEA. The CDR3 extends over 13 amino acids. The CDR3 is CIVTSGETNEQFF. The CDR3 DNA reads as TGCATCGTTACTAGCGGGGAGACCAATGAGCAGTTCTTC.

This clonotype occurred a few times. V gene TRBV28 combines with J gene TRBJ2-1, with a weak D call TRBD1 (8 bases). Germline V CDR1 and CDR2: MDHEN, SYDVKM. Trimming took off 5 bases at V and 8 bases at J, with 19 bases between the two ends. The length of the CDR3 is 15 residues. The DNA for the CDR3 is TGTGCCAGCAGTGGCAGGGGGCGGGAGACCCATGAGCAGTTCTTC. This sequence encodes CASSGRGRETHEQFF.

A note on this clonotype: The junction does not match germline at one end; this may be a read error. This chain connects TRBV28 to TRBJ1-4; D remains ambiguous. The CDR3 has 13 amino acids. Germline CDR1 MDHEN, CDR2 SYDVKM. CDR3: CTSRDRNGGKLFF. The CDR3, as DNA: TGTACCAGCCGAGATAGGAACGGAGGAAAACTGTTTTTT.

The DNA for the CDR3 is TGTGCCAGCAATTTAGGCGGGAGTACTAATGAGCAGTTCTTC. Protein product: CASNLGGSTNEQFF. The rearrangement uses TRBV11-3 and TRBJ2-1; TRBD2 matches 7 bases. The V gene's germline CDR1 is SGHNT and CDR2 YENEEA. This CDR3 is built from 14 residues. With 7 bases clipped from V and 7 bases from J, the junction kept 10 bases outside the gene matches.

On this clonotype itself: One end of the junction does not line up with germline, which may come from a read error. The V gene is TRBV4-2, the J gene TRBJ1-6; TRBD1 might be the D (6 bases). CDR1 LGHNA and CDR2 YNFKEQ come from the germline V gene. The CDR3 covers 18 residues. The chain's CDR3 is CVSSQERNRADLNSPLHF. The CDR3 region has the DNA TGTGTCAGCAGCCAAGAAAGAAACAGGGCGGATCTAAATTCACCCCTCCACTTT.

As to this clonotype: The junction departs from germline at one end; a sequencing error may be responsible. The J gene is TRBJ2-2, the V gene TRBV6-1; D perhaps matches TRBD2 (6 bases). Germline V gene lookup returns CDR1 MNHNS and CDR2 SASEGT. This CDR3 region has 16 residues. Here the CDR3 DNA reads TGTGCCTGCAGATCATATGGGGGGATAAACACCGGGGAGCTGTTTTTT. This codes for CACRSYGGINTGELFF.

J is TRBJ1-5 and V is TRBV6-1, with no clear D. The CDR3 is 15 amino acids. The germline V gene encodes CDR1 MNHNS and CDR2 SASEGT. The V gene lost 5 bases and the J gene lost 11 bases, with 22 bases spanning the gap. The CDR3 protein is CASSLREGIYQAQHF. The CDR3 DNA sequence: TGTGCCAGCAGTCTCCGCGAGGGAATATACCAGGCCCAGCATTTT.

In this sample, this clonotype is medium-sized. The chain couples TRBV28 to TRBJ2-3; possibly TRBD2 for D (6 bases). Germline V gene data show CDR1 as MDHEN and CDR2 as SYDVKM. The germline V and J ends were trimmed by 8 bases and 0 bases, with 15 bases remaining between them. The CDR3 has 15 amino acids. The CDR3 sequence is CASLGGVISTDTQYF. The CDR3 DNA follows: TGTGCCAGCCTCGGCGGGGTAATTAGCACAGATACGCAGTATTTT.

The chain recombines TRBV5-1 with TRBJ2-1; D not certain. V shed 2 bases and J shed 2 bases, with 14 bases lying between them. The CDR3 is 16 residues long. Germline CDR1 is SGHRS and CDR2 is YFSETQ. The CDR3 sequence is CASSFLGSVTYNEQFF. CDR3 coding DNA: TGCGCCAGCAGCTTCCTCGGTTCAGTCACCTACAATGAGCAGTTCTTC.

As for this clonotype: At one boundary the junction diverges from the germline segment, which might be a read error. The chain combines TRBV4-1 with TRBJ2-2; possible D gene TRBD1, 7 bases. Germline CDR1 reads MGHRA; CDR2 reads YSYEKL. The CDR3 runs to 16 residues. This CDR3 reads CTSSQDRSRGAGELFF. DNA of the CDR3: TGCACCAGCAGTCAAGATCGGAGCAGGGGGGCAGGGGAGCTGTTTTTT.

This chain joins TRBV7-9 and TRBJ1-2, with 10 bases aligning to TRBD1. CDR3 length: 16 residues. Germline V lookup: CDR1 SEHNR, CDR2 FQNEAQ (reference sequence). V was clipped by 1 base and J by 6 bases; unmatched bases: 8. The CDR3 nucleotides read TGTGCCAGCAGCTTAGGACAGGGGGCGATGTATGATGGCTACACCTTC. The encoded protein is CASSLGQGAMYDGYTF.

Details on this clonotype: Because the CDR3 is missing its conserved closing phenylalanine or tryptophan, this is likely a read error. The chain recombines TRBV12-3 or TRBV12-4 with TRBJ1-2, with a weak D call TRBD1 (5 bases). The CDR3 has 13 amino acids. CDR3 sequence: CASNLDKNYDYTI. The CDR3 DNA reads as TGTGCCAGCAATTTGGACAAAAACTATGACTACACCATC.

For this clonotype: Germline and junction disagree at one end, which may indicate a read error. J is TRBJ2-5 and V is TRBV11-3; the D gene is possibly TRBD1 (6 bases). CDR1 and CDR2 (germline): SGHNT, YENEEA. The CDR3 length is 13 residues. Written as DNA, the CDR3 is TGTGTCAGCGGAATCCAAGGGGGTCGGACTCAGTACTTC. Amino acid sequence: CVSGIQGGRTQYF.

This clonotype was detected only a few times. V gene TRBV28 combines with J gene TRBJ2-4; 7 bases are shared with TRBD2. J gave up 0 bases and V 2 bases, and 7 bases lay outside the gene matches. Germline values: CDR1 MDHEN, CDR2 SYDVKM. The CDR3 is 17 residues long. DNA of the CDR3: TGTGCCAGCAGTTTACCCGCTAGCGGAATAGCCAAAAACATTCAGTACTTC. This encodes CASSLPASGIAKNIQYF. Together with reference TRBV28 and TRBJ2-4, the CDR3 gives the full variable domain: DVKVTQSSRYLVKRTGEKVFLECVQDMDHENMFWYRQDPGLGLRLIYFSYDVKMKEKGDIPEGYSVSREKKERFSLILESASTNQTSMYLCASSLPASGIAKNIQYFGAGTRLSVL.

This clonotype has a single count. One base away lies a much larger clone, so this may be a sequencing read error. This rearrangement joins TRBV29-1 to TRBJ2-4; D might be TRBD1 (5 bases). Germline V CDR1 and CDR2: SQVTM, ANQGSEA. This CDR3 is 13 amino acids long. The CDR3 sequence is CGVEQDGKNIQYF. CDR3 bases: TGCGGCGTTGAACAGGACGGGAAAAACATTCAGTACTTC.

This clonotype was seen a few times. One end of the junction varies from germline; a read error may be responsible. The genes are TRBV28 and TRBJ2-1, with a tentative D call TRBD2 (6 bases). CDR1 is MDHEN, CDR2 SYDVKM, per germline. The CDR3 has 16 amino acids. DNA of the CDR3: TGTACCAGCAGTTCTCCGGTCGGGGGTAGCTACAATGAGCAGTTCTTC. As protein: CTSSSPVGGSYNEQFF.

The chain's CDR3 is CSASSLAGETQYF. The DNA of the CDR3 is TGCAGTGCTAGTTCTCTAGCTGGGGAGACCCAGTACTTC. V gene TRBV20-1 combines with J gene TRBJ2-5, with D possibly being TRBD2 (5 bases). This CDR3 comprises 13 residues. Germline loops: CDR1 DFQATT, CDR2 SNEGSKA (reference sequence). V lost 3 bases and J lost 5, with 13 bases in between.

About this clonotype: The CDR3 end shows no conserved phenylalanine or tryptophan, and so a read error is likely. The chain has TRBV29-1 and TRBJ2-1; 7 nucleotides agree with TRBD2. TRBJ2-7 matches the DNA end more closely, so the J call is doubtful. Germline CDR1 and CDR2: SQVTM and ANQGSEA. The CDR3 is 15 residues long. The CDR3 region is CSVEWLAEAYNEQYL. The CDR3, as DNA: TGCAGCGTTGAATGGCTAGCGGAAGCCTACAATGAGCAGTACTTG.

This clonotype was counted many times. The chain joins TRBV12-3 or TRBV12-4 to TRBJ1-3, with D uncertain. This CDR3 has 15 residues. V lost 8 bases to trimming and J lost 4 bases, with 18 bases between them. The CDR3 DNA follows: TGTGCCAGCCGGGGATCGGACCTCGGGGGAAACACCATATATTTT. Protein sequence: CASRGSDLGGNTIYF.

This clonotype was detected a few times. This CDR3 fails to terminate in the conserved phenylalanine or tryptophan, so it likely reflects a read error. The V and J genes are TRBV5-1 and TRBJ1-1; TRBD1 matches at 10 bases. Germline values: CDR1 SGHRS, CDR2 YFSETQ. V was pared by 4 bases and J by 1 base, with 16 bases of the junction left unmatched. The CDR3 spans 19 residues. The chain's CDR3 is CASSAGDRGHLYKNTEAFY. The DNA of the CDR3 is TGCGCCAGCAGCGCGGGGGACAGGGGACACCTTTATAAGAACACTGAAGCTTTCTAT.

Comments on this clonotype: A read error may produce the germline difference seen at one junction end. V is TRBV2 and J is TRBJ2-5; the D gene is possibly TRBD2 (5 bases). The CDR3 totals 12 residues. Germline CDR1 reads SNHLY; CDR2 reads FYNNEI. The CDR3 DNA is TGTGCCAGCAACGGGGATGGGGAGACCCAGTACTTT. Its translation: CASNGDGETQYF.

With respect to this clonotype: The conserved closing phenylalanine or tryptophan is absent in this CDR3, likely reflecting a read error. The rearrangement joins TRBV12-3 or TRBV12-4 to TRBJ1-6; D possibly corresponds to TRBD1 (5 bases). The CDR3 runs to 16 residues. V dropped 0 bases and J dropped 7 bases, with 13 bases sitting between them. This CDR3 reads CASSLAARAANSPLHL. The CDR3 DNA reads TGTGCCAGCAGTTTAGCCGCCAGGGCAGCCAATTCACCCCTCCACCTT.

With regard to this clonotype: No conserved phenylalanine or tryptophan ends this CDR3, so it is likely a read error. The gene calls are TRBV11-2 and TRBJ2-7; a possible D gene is TRBD1 (5 bases). Germline values: CDR1 SGHAT, CDR2 FQNNGV. The CDR3 is 15 residues long. In DNA, the CDR3 is TGTGGCAGCAGCTTAGACACAGGCCATACGTCCGAGCAGTACCTC. It encodes CGSSLDTGHTSEQYL.

Of note for this clonotype: An end of the junction does not agree with germline; a read error may underlie this. The genes are TRBV6-6 and TRBJ2-2; perhaps TRBD2 as D (5 bases). Germline CDR1 and CDR2: MNHNY and SVGAGI (reference sequence). This CDR3 is built from 20 residues. The chain's CDR3 is CASGYSKSRSVRANTGELFF. CDR3 DNA sequence: TGTGCCAGCGGTTACTCGAAAAGTCGTAGCGTGCGAGCGAACACCGGGGAGCTGTTTTTT.

A note on this clonotype: Being one base from a much bigger clone, this may be a read error. The chain combines TRBV12-3 or TRBV12-4 with TRBJ1-1, with 10 nucleotides matching TRBD1. This CDR3 region has 11 residues. CDR3 nucleotides: TGTGCCAGCAGTTTCGGACAGGGGGGGGAGTTT. It specifies CASSFGQGGEF.

Notes on this clonotype: A much bigger clone sits one base away, suggesting this may be a read error. The chain employs TRBV29-1 and TRBJ1-1; D not certain. The ends were cut back, 4 bases at V and 3 bases at J, with 9 bases in the middle. The CDR3 loop spans 12 amino acids. Germline CDR1 SQVTM, CDR2 ANQGSEA. CDR3 residues: CSVGVSHTEAFF. In nucleotides, the CDR3 is TGCAGCGTTGGTGTCAGTCACACTGAAGCTTTCTTT.

A single count supports this clonotype. This chain links TRBV20-1 with TRBJ1-1; D uncertain. Germline CDR1 and CDR2: DFQATT and SNEGSKA (reference sequence). Trimming shortened V by 5 bases and J by 0 bases, and 4 bases separated the two germline ends. This CDR3 region has 11 residues. This CDR3 is CSAGVNTEAFF. The CDR3 nucleotides read TGCAGTGCTGGGGTGAACACTGAAGCTTTCTTT.

The V call is TRBV18, the J call TRBJ2-7, with D possibly TRBD1 on 6 matching bases. Trimming took 5 bases from V and 5 from J, leaving 16 bases between them. Germline lookup yields CDR1 KGHSH and CDR2 LQKENI. CDR3 length: 14 amino acids. CDR3 nucleotides: TGTGCCAGCTCAACCCCTTCCGGGACAAACGAGCAGTACTTC. Translation: CASSTPSGTNEQYF.

In the case of this clonotype: Relative to the germline gene, one junction end is altered; a read error may explain this. The DNA of the CDR3 is TGTGCCAGCAGTCCGGACAGGATGCAGTCTGACTACATCTTC. Amino acid sequence: CASSPDRMQSDYIF. The chain uses TRBV6-5 and TRBJ1-2, with 7 bases lining up with TRBD1. The CDR3 runs 14 residues. CDR1 is MNHEY and CDR2 is SVGAGI in the germline V gene.

This clonotype came up once. Given the absence of the conserved phenylalanine or tryptophan at the CDR3 end, a read error is likely. The chain employs TRBV12-3 or TRBV12-4 and TRBJ1-6; tentatively, D is TRBD1 (5 bases). This CDR3 comprises 15 residues. The CDR3 sequence is CASSRRQRGNSPLHS. Here the CDR3 DNA reads TGTGCCAGCAGTCGTCGACAGAGGGGAAATTCACCTCTCCACTCT.